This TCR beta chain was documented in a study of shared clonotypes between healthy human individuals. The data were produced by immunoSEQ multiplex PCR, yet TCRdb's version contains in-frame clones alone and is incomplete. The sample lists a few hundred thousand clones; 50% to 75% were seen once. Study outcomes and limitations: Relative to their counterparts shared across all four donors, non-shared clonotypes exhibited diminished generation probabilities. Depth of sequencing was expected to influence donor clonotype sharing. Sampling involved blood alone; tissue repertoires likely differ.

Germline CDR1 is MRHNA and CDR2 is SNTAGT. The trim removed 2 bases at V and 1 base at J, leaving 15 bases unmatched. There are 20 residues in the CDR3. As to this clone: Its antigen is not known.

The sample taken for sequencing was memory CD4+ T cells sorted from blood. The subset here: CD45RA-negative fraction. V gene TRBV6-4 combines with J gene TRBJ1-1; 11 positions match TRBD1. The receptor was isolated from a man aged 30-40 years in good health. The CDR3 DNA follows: TGTGCCAGCAGTGACATGGACAGGGGGCAGATGTGTATGTGGAACACTGAAGCTTTCTTT. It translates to CASSDMDRGQMCMWNTEAFF.